A single sample is the source of the 14 T cell receptor beta chains below, sequenced in a study of blood T cell repertoires in COVID-19. The data were produced by immunoSEQ multiplex PCR, yet TCRdb's version contains in-frame clones alone and is incomplete. Altogether about 150,000 clones are present, roughly 80% being singletons, with the ten largest covering around 7.9%. The sequenced sample consisted of PBMCs or T cells enriched from blood (not recorded which). All receptors derive from a middle-aged man who had recovered from COVID-19.

CDR3 protein: CASRDAGTGNTIYF. CDR3 DNA: TGTGCCAGCAGGGACGCAGGGACTGGAAACACCATATATTTT. The V call is TRBV3-1 (or the pseudogene TRBV3-2), the J call TRBJ1-3, with a tentative D call TRBD1 (5 bases). CDR1 is LGHDT, CDR2 YNNKEL, per germline (reference sequence). The germline V and J ends were trimmed by 6 bases and 2 bases, with 11 bases remaining between them. This CDR3 is 14 amino acids long.

The CDR3 sequence is CASSRDRGQNSPLHF. In nucleotides, the CDR3 is TGCGCCAGCAGCCGAGACAGGGGGCAAAATTCACCCCTCCACTTT. The chain has TRBV4-3 and TRBJ1-6, with 10 bases matching TRBD1. This CDR3 region has 15 residues. Germline V gives CDR1 LGHNA, CDR2 YSLEER. After removal of 4 bases from V and 7 bases from J, the junction contained 4 bases not matched to a gene.

The chain links TRBV7-9 to TRBJ2-7, with a weak D call TRBD2 (5 bases). The CDR3 has 15 residues. The V end was cut by 0 bases, the J end by 6 bases, with 15 bases between. Germline V CDR1 and CDR2: SEHNR, FQNEAQ (reference sequence). This CDR3 is CASSLAGWKAVEQYF. The CDR3 DNA reads TGTGCCAGCAGCTTAGCGGGGTGGAAAGCGGTCGAGCAGTACTTC.

The CDR3: CASSPTGDGNQPQHF. The CDR3 coding sequence is TGTGCCAGCTCACCCACAGGGGACGGCAATCAGCCCCAGCATTTT. The rearrangement uses TRBV18 and TRBJ1-5; 7 positions agree with TRBD1. Germline V CDR1 and CDR2: KGHSH, LQKENI. The CDR3 runs 15 residues. Trimming took 3 bases from V and 2 from J; bases not matched to a gene: 4.

The chain joins TRBV5-1 to TRBJ1-1, with TRBD1 identical over 9 bases. This CDR3 is built from 17 residues. The germline CDR1 and CDR2 sequences are SGHRS and YFSETQ. V was pared by 0 bases and J by 4 bases, with 10 bases of the junction left unmatched. Here the CDR3 reads CASSLVGQGKGSTEAFF. DNA of the CDR3: TGCGCCAGCAGCTTGGTGGGACAGGGAAAGGGGAGCACTGAAGCTTTCTTT.

The chain joins TRBV2 to TRBJ2-3, with D possibly being TRBD2 (6 bases). Trimming removed 10 bases at V and 2 bases at J, with 19 bases between. The length of the CDR3 is 15 residues. Germline CDR1 reads SNHLY; CDR2 reads FYNNEI. DNA of the CDR3: TGTGCCACCTCCTCGCGGGGCTGGGACACAGATACGCAGTATTTT. This translates into CATSSRGWDTDTQYF.

The chain uses TRBV7-2 and TRBJ2-5; tentatively, D is TRBD2 (6 bases). Trimming removed 1 base from V and 4 bases from J, with 13 bases in between. This CDR3 has 15 amino acids. In germline, CDR1 is SGHTA, CDR2 FQGNSA. CDR3 region: CASSLVSSVRETQYF. CDR3 nucleotide sequence: TGTGCCAGCAGCTTAGTCTCTAGCGTTAGAGAGACCCAGTACTTC. The full variable domain, its missing parts supplied by reference TRBV7-2 and TRBJ2-5, is GAGVSQSPSNKVTEKGKDVELRCDPISGHTALYWYRQSLGQGLEFLIYFQGNSAPDKSGLPSDRFSAERTGGSVSTLTIQRTQQEDSAVYLCASSLVSSVRETQYFGPGTRLLVL.

CDR3 region: CASSSRTGGYGYTF. The CDR3 DNA follows: TGTGCCAGCAGTTCCCGGACAGGTGGTTATGGCTACACCTTC. The chain recombines TRBV27 with TRBJ1-2, with TRBD1 matching over 7 bases. Losses at the gene ends were 4 bases for V and 5 bases for J; bases not matched to a gene: 7. The CDR3 spans 14 residues. Germline CDR1 and CDR2: MNHEY and SMNVEV (reference sequence).

The chain combines TRBV4-2 with TRBJ1-2; D is uncertain. This CDR3 contains 14 residues. Germline V gives CDR1 LGHNA, CDR2 YNFKEQ. V was cut by 1 base and J by 7 bases, with 13 bases left in between. The CDR3 DNA follows: TGTGCCAGCAGCCAAGCCCGGGAAAAGCGTGGCTACACCTTC. This codes for CASSQAREKRGYTF.

This CDR3 is CASSEDQTGIDDYTF. DNA of the CDR3: TGTGCCAGCAGTGAAGATCAAACAGGGATCGACGACTACACCTTC. The V gene is TRBV2, the J gene TRBJ1-2; a possible D gene is TRBD1 (6 bases). This CDR3 has 15 residues. V was cut by 1 base and J by 10 bases, with 19 bases left in between. From germline, CDR1 is SNHLY and CDR2 FYNNEI.

The chain carries TRBV5-5 and TRBJ1-5; 7 nucleotides align to TRBD1. J was trimmed by 7 bases and V by 3 bases; bases with no gene match: 16. CDR3 length: 17 residues. CDR1 is SGHKS, CDR2 YYEKEE, per germline (reference sequence). This CDR3 reads CASSWAPIQGTQQPQHF. CDR3 DNA sequence: TGTGCCAGCAGCTGGGCCCCTATACAGGGGACGCAGCAGCCCCAGCATTTT.

This rearrangement joins TRBV14 to TRBJ1-2, with 11 bases lining up with TRBD1. This CDR3 comprises 18 residues. Germline-derived CDR1 and CDR2 are SGHDN and FVKESK. Trimming removed 4 bases from V and 7 bases from J; junction bases left unmatched: 17. Here the CDR3 reads CASSRQLGRGQGAGGYTF. The CDR3 nucleotides are TGTGCCAGCAGCCGTCAATTGGGAAGAGGACAGGGGGCAGGTGGCTACACCTTC. The entire variable domain, with the rest obtained from reference TRBV14 and TRBJ1-2, is as follows: EAGVTQFPSHSVIEKGQTVTLRCDPISGHDNLYWYRRVMGKEIKFLLHFVKESKQDESGMPNNRFLAERTGGTYSTLKVQPAELEDSGVYFCASSRQLGRGQGAGGYTFGSGTRLTVV.

This clone has only a few counts. The chain carries TRBV9 and TRBJ2-2; 7 bases agree with TRBD1. Germline V CDR1 and CDR2: SGDLS, YYNGEE. J gave up 8 bases and V 4 bases, and 17 bases lay outside the gene matches. CDR3 length: 17 residues. The CDR3, as DNA: TGTGCCAGCAGCAGCGGTGAGGGGGCGAGGATTAGAGGGGAGCTGTTTTTT. Translated, it gives CASSSGEGARIRGELFF.

This clone appeared a single time. The rearrangement links TRBV4-1 to TRBJ1-3, with D tentatively TRBD1 (6 bases). Trimming left V 2 bases short and J 8 bases short, with 19 bases between. CDR1 is MGHRA, CDR2 YSYEKL, per germline. This CDR3 spans 16 amino acids. This CDR3 is CASSQPTTGIRDTIYF. The CDR3 DNA reads as TGCGCCAGCAGCCAACCAACAACAGGGATTAGGGACACCATATATTTT.